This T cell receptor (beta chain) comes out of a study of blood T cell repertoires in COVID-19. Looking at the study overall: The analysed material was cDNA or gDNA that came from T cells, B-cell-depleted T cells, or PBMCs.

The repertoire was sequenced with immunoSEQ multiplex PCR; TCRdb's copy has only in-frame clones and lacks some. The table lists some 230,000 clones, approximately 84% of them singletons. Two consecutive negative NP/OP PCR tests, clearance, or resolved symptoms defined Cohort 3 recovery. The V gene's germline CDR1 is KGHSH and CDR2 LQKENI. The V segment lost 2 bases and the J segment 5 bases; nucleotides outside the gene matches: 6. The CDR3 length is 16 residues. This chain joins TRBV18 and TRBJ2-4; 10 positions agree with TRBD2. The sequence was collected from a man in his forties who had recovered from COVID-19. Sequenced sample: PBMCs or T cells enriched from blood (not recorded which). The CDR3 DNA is TGTGCCAGCTCACCAAGCCTAGCGGGAGCACAAAACATTCAGTACTTC. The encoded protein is CASSPSLAGAQNIQYF.